This T cell receptor beta chain was found in a study of sequential checkpoint blockade in melanoma. Turning to the study itself: Each arm's sequence ended with maintenance nivolumab. Over 20 patients had matched tumor biopsies before treatment and at week 13 after nivolumab or ipilimumab alone.

The repertoire was sequenced with immunoSEQ multiplex PCR; TCRdb's copy has only in-frame clones and lacks some. The sample holds about 12,000 clones, about 25% seen once. This clone has more than one count but fewer than ten. What it binds is not known. Treatment of the sample: randomized to nivolumab then ipilimumab (arm A) or the reverse (arm B). No patient had prior DNA-damaging chemotherapy. The study, taken as a whole, reports: Rising tumor T-cell fraction and clonality meant about 30 times likelier benefit.

V dropped 3 bases and J dropped 0 bases, with 6 bases sitting between them. Germline V gene data show CDR1 as SGHNT and CDR2 as YENEEA. CDR3 length: 14 residues. Sequences were derived from tumor tissue (inferred from file names), sampled from a patient given nivolumab and ipilimumab in sequence. This TCR derives from a human donor with melanoma. The V and J genes are TRBV11-3 and TRBJ1-3, with D hard to call. The CDR3 sequence is CASSFLSSGNTIYF. The CDR3 coding sequence is TGTGCCAGCAGCTTCTTAAGCTCTGGAAACACCATATATTTT.